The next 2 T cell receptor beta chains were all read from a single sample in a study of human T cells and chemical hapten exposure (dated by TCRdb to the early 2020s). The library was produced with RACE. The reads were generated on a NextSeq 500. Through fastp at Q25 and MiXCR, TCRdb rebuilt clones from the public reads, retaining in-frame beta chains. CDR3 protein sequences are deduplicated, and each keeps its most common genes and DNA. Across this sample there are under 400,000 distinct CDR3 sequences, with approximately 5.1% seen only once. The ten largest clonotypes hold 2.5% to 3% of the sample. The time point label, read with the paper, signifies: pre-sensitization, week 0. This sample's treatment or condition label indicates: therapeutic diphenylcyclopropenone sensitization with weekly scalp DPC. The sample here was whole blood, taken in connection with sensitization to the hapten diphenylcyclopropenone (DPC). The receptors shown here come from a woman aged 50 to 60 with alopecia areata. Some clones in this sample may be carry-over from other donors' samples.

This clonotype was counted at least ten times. The CDR3 DNA reads as TGTGCCAGCAGTACCGGGACATATGGCTACACCTTC. This codes for CASSTGTYGYTF. The chain combines TRBV6-6 with TRBJ1-2, with D possibly matching TRBD1 (6 bases). CDR3 length equals 12 residues. Trimming shortened V by 5 bases and J by 5 bases, and 9 bases separated the two germline ends. The germline V gene has CDR1 MNHNY and CDR2 SVGAGI (reference sequence).

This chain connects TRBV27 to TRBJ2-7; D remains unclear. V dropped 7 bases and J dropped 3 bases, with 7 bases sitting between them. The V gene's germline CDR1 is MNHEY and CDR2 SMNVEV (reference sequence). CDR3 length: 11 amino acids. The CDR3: CASMTDYEQYF. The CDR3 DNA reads TGTGCCAGCATGACCGACTACGAGCAGTACTTC.